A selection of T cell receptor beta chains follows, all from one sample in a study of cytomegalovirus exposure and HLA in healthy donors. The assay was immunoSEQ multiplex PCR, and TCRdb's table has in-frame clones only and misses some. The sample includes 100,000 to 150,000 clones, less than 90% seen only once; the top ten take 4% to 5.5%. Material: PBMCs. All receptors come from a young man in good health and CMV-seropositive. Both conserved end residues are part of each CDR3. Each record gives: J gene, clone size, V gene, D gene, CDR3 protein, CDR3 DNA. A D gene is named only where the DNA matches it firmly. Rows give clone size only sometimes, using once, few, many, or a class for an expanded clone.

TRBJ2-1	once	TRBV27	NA	CASSPDNEQFF	TGTGCCAGCAGTCCGGACAATGAGCAGTTCTTC
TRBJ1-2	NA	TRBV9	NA	CASSVAGGGYTF	TGTGCCAGCAGCGTAGCGGGTGGAGGCTACACCTTC
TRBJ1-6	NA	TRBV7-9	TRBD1	CASSPGQGHNSPLHF	TGTGCCAGCAGTCCGGGACAGGGCCATAATTCACCCCTCCACTTT
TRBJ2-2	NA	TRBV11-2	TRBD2	CASSSLAGASNTGELFF	TGTGCCAGCAGCTCACTAGCGGGGGCCTCGAACACCGGGGAGCTGTTTTTT
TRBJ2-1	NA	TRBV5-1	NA	CASRFDSLLQYEQFF	TGCGCCAGCAGGTTTGACAGCCTCCTACAATATGAGCAGTTCTTC
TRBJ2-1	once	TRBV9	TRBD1	CASSPIGTGAYEQFF	TGTGCCAGCAGCCCTATCGGGACAGGGGCATATGAGCAGTTCTTC
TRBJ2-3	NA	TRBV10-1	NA	CASSDGGGPTDTQYF	TGCGCCAGCAGTGACGGTGGGGGCCCCACAGATACGCAGTATTTT
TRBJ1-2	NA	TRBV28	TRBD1	CASSLDRVGYTF	TGTGCCAGCAGTCTGGACAGGGTCGGCTACACCTTC
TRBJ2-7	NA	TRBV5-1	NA	CASSLTGDEQYF	TGCGCCAGCAGCTTGACCGGAGACGAGCAGTACTTC
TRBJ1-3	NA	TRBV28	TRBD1	CASSLTYRGPGNTIYF	TGTGCCAGCAGTTTAACGTACAGGGGGCCTGGAAACACCATATATTTT
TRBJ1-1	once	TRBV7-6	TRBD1	CASSDLTGPSEAFF	TGTGCCAGCAGCGACCTGACAGGGCCGTCTGAAGCTTTCTTT
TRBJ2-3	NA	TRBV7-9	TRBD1	CASSYQRGPSTDTQYF	TGTGCCAGCAGTTATCAGAGGGGGCCGAGCACAGATACGCAGTATTTT
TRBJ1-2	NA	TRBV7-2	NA	CASSLGGGGSYGYTF	TGTGCCAGCAGCTTAGGCGGGGGGGGTAGCTATGGCTACACCTTC
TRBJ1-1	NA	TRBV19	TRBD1	CASSMAGGPVDTEAFF	TGTGCCAGTAGTATGGCAGGGGGCCCCGTCGACACTGAAGCTTTCTTT
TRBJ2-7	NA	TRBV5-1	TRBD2	CASSIGTIDMDYEQYF	TGCGCCAGCAGCATCGGGACTATAGACATGGATTACGAGCAGTACTTC
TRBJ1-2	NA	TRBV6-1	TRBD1	CASSTGGKDGYTF	TGTGCCAGCAGCACAGGGGGAAAGGACGGCTACACCTTC
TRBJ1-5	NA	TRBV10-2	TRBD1	CASSRGTGDGQPQHF	TGCGCCAGCAGTCGGGGAACAGGGGACGGTCAGCCCCAGCATTTT
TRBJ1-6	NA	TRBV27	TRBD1	CASSSLGQGNSPLHF	TGTGCCAGCAGTTCCCTCGGACAGGGTAATTCACCCCTCCACTTT
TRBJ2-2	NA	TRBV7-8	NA	CASSQVGSGELFF	TGTGCCAGCAGCCAGGTTGGGTCCGGGGAGCTGTTTTTT
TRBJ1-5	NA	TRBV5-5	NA	CASSLEGDSNQPQHF	TGTGCCAGCAGCTTGGAGGGGGACAGCAATCAGCCCCAGCATTTT
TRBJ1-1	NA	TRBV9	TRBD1	CASSPPGTGRNTEAFF	TGTGCCAGCAGCCCTCCGGGGACAGGGAGGAACACTGAAGCTTTCTTT
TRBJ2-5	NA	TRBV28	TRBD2	CASRTGRGGRKETQYF	TGTGCCAGCAGGACAGGTCGGGGGGGAAGGAAGGAGACCCAGTACTTC
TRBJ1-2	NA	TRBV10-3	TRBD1	CAISGVRGGYGYTF	TGTGCCATCAGCGGGGTTAGAGGGGGCTACGGCTACACCTTC
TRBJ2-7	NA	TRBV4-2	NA	CASSQEGTYEQYF	TGTGCCAGCAGCCAGGAGGGGACCTACGAGCAGTACTTC
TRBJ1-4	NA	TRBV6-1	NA	CASSEGNDEKLFF	TGTGCCAGCAGCGAGGGCAATGATGAAAAACTGTTTTTT
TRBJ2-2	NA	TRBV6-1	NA	CASSIVNTGELFF	TGTGCCAGCAGTATAGTTAACACCGGGGAGCTGTTTTTT
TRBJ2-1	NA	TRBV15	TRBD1	CATSTSPGGSYNEQFF	TGTGCCACCAGCACTTCGCCAGGGGGCTCCTACAATGAGCAGTTCTTC
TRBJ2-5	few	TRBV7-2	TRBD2	CASSLAVAGGKETQYF	TGTGCCAGCAGCTTAGCGGTAGCGGGGGGGAAAGAGACCCAGTACTTC
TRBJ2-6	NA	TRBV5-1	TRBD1	CASADRSGANVLTF	TGCGCCAGCGCGGACAGGTCCGGGGCCAACGTCCTGACTTTC
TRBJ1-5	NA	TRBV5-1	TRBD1	CASSLPTGDCNQPQHF	TGCGCCAGCAGCTTGCCTACAGGGGACTGCAATCAGCCCCAGCATTTT
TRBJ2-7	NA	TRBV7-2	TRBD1	CASSLGQGAYEQYF	TGTGCCAGCAGCTTGGGACAGGGGGCTTACGAGCAGTACTTC
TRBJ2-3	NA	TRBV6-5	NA	CASSYSPGVGVDTQYF	TGTGCCAGCAGTTACTCGCCAGGGGTGGGCGTAGATACGCAGTATTTT
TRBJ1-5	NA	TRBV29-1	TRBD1	CSVGTGGNQPQHF	TGCAGCGTTGGTACAGGGGGGAATCAGCCCCAGCATTTT
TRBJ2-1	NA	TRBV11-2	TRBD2	CASSRTSGGYGEQFF	TGTGCCAGCAGCCGTACTAGCGGGGGGTACGGTGAGCAGTTCTTC
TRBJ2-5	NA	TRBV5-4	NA	CASYSAMGAQETQYF	TGTGCCAGCTACTCCGCGATGGGGGCCCAAGAGACCCAGTACTTC
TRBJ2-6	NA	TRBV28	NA	CASASVSGANVLTF	TGTGCCAGCGCCAGCGTCTCTGGGGCCAACGTCCTGACTTTC
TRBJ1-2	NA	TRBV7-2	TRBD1	CASSARTGGVYGYTF	TGTGCCAGCAGCGCAAGGACAGGGGGCGTTTATGGCTACACCTTC
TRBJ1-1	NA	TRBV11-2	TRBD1	CASSPDRGTEAFF	TGTGCCAGCAGCCCGGACAGGGGCACTGAAGCTTTCTTT
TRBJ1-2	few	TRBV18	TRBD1	CASSPTGPGQGLYGYTF	TGTGCCAGCTCACCCACAGGGCCGGGACAGGGCCTTTATGGCTACACCTTC
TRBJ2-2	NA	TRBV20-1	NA	CSGRYTGELFF	TGCAGTGGCAGATACACCGGGGAGCTGTTTTTT
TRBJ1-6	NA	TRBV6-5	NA	CASSYTRGSVSPLHF	TGTGCCAGCAGTTACACGAGGGGGAGCGTTTCACCCCTCCACTTT
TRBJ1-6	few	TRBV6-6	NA	CASSLSNSPLHF	TGTGCCAGCAGTCTGTCGAATTCACCCCTCCACTTT
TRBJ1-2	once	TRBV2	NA	CATKEQGANYGYTF	TGTGCCACAAAAGAACAGGGAGCTAACTATGGCTACACCTTC
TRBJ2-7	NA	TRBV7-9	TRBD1	CASSHPPQGAQGEQYF	TGTGCCAGCAGCCATCCCCCGCAGGGGGCGCAAGGCGAGCAGTACTTC
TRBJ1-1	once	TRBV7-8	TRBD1	CASSLLPGTAEAFF	TGTGCCAGCAGCTTGTTGCCCGGGACAGCAGAAGCTTTCTTT
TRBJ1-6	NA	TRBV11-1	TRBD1	CASGGTDLSPLHF	TGTGCCAGCGGCGGGACAGACCTTTCACCCCTCCACTTT
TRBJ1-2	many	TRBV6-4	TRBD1	CASSDSGQYGYTF	TGTGCCAGCAGTGACTCGGGACAGTATGGCTACACCTTC
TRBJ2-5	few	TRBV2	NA	CASSWATVETQYF	TGTGCCAGCAGTTGGGCCACGGTAGAGACCCAGTACTTC
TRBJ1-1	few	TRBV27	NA	CASSLLGETAFF	TGTGCCAGCAGTTTATTGGGAGAGACAGCTTTCTTT
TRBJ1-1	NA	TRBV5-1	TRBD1	CASSSGTGGYVNTEAFF	TGCGCCAGCAGCTCCGGGACAGGGGGCTATGTGAACACTGAAGCTTTCTTT
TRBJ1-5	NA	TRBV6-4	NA	CASRAPSLVDNQPQHF	TGTGCCAGCAGAGCCCCGAGTCTCGTTGACAATCAGCCCCAGCATTTT
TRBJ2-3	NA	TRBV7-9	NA	CASSVQGVADTQYF	TGTGCCAGCTCGGTACAGGGTGTGGCAGATACGCAGTATTTT
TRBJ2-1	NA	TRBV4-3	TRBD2	CASSQVLAGGLSYNEQFF	TGCGCCAGCAGCCAAGTTCTAGCGGGGGGTCTTTCCTACAATGAGCAGTTCTTC